The 21 T cell receptor beta chains listed next were all sequenced from one sample in a study of cytomegalovirus exposure and HLA in healthy donors (dated by TCRdb to about 2017). Libraries were prepared through the immunoSEQ multiplex PCR assay. A mixture of 60 forward primers for TCR Vbeta segments and 13 reverse primers for TCR Jbeta segments was used in the multiplex PCR. TCRdb re-hosts the immuneACCESS table, in-frame sequences only. Its copies lack some clones; in the studies checked, an unresolved V gene accounts for under half of them, and the cause for the rest is not known. This sample gives around 150,000 clones in total; approximately 80% of them show up just once. Together, the top ten hold approximately 2% of the sample. Sequencing was carried out using PBMCs. These receptors were obtained from a middle-aged man in good health and CMV-seronegative.

The V and J genes are TRBV5-1 and TRBJ2-5, with 10 bases matching TRBD1. CDR3 size: 16 residues. The V segment lost 3 bases and the J segment 4 bases; nucleotides outside the gene matches: 9. Germline values: CDR1 SGHRS, CDR2 YFSETQ. This CDR3 reads CASSSMPGQGTETQYF. The DNA for the CDR3 is TGCGCCAGCAGCTCGATGCCGGGACAGGGGACAGAGACCCAGTACTTC.

This chain links TRBV10-3 with TRBJ2-2; D call uncertain. Per the germline V gene, CDR1 is ENHRY and CDR2 is SYGVKD. Trimming cost V 9 bases and J 0 bases, with 11 bases left between them. CDR3 size: 14 residues. CDR3: CAIRSASNTGELFF. CDR3 nucleotide sequence: TGTGCCATTCGCAGCGCTTCGAACACCGGGGAGCTGTTTTTT.

This clone was seen just once. The V and J genes are TRBV11-2 and TRBJ2-7; TRBD2 matches 10 bases. The junction had 4 bases not matched to a gene; V was cut back by 5 bases and J by 3 bases. Germline V gene sequence: CDR1 SGHAT, CDR2 FQNNGV. This CDR3 is built from 14 residues. Here the CDR3 reads CASSRTSGYYEQYF. Here the CDR3 DNA reads TGTGCCAGCAGCCGGACTAGCGGTTACTACGAGCAGTACTTC.

The chain has TRBV18 and TRBJ2-2; no firm D call. There are 15 residues in the CDR3. The V gene's germline CDR1 is KGHSH and CDR2 LQKENI. Trimming removed 6 bases from V and 3 bases from J, with 14 bases in between. This CDR3 reads CASSIQSGHTGELFF. The CDR3 nucleotides are TGTGCCAGCTCCATTCAGTCTGGTCACACCGGGGAGCTGTTTTTT. Full variable domain (missing parts from reference TRBV18 and TRBJ2-2): NAGVMQNPRHLVRRRGQEARLRCSPMKGHSHVYWYRQLPEEGLKFMVYLQKENIIDESGMPKERFSAEFPKEGPSILRIQQVVRGDSAAYFCASSIQSGHTGELFFGEGSRLTVL.

The J gene is TRBJ2-7, the V gene TRBV9; 8 bases fit TRBD1. Germline V gene lookup returns CDR1 SGDLS and CDR2 YYNGEE. V dropped 3 bases and J dropped 0; count of bases not matched to a gene: 5. The CDR3 spans 15 residues. The CDR3 region has the DNA TGTGCCAGCAGCGGGGGACAGGCGAGCTCCTACGAGCAGTACTTC. Its translation: CASSGGQASSYEQYF.

The rearrangement links TRBV7-9 to TRBJ2-3; D might be TRBD1 (7 bases). The germline V gene encodes CDR1 SEHNR and CDR2 FQNEAQ (reference sequence). The CDR3 covers 12 residues. Trimming stripped 6 bases from V and 9 bases from J, with 13 bases between. This chain's CDR3 is CASRRQGGTQYF. In DNA form, the CDR3 reads TGTGCCAGCAGGCGTCAGGGGGGAACGCAGTATTTT. Full variable domain (remainder filled in from reference TRBV7-9 and TRBJ2-3): DTGVSQNPRHKITKRGQNVTFRCDPISEHNRLYWYRQTLGQGPEFLTYFQNEAQLEKSRLLSDRFSAERPKGSFSTLEIQRTEQGDSAMYLCASRRQGGTQYFGPGTRLTVL.

This clone is a singleton in its sample. The CDR3: CASSQEIGDTEAFF. DNA of the CDR3: TGCGCCAGCAGCCAAGAAATCGGGGACACTGAAGCTTTCTTT. The J gene is TRBJ1-1, the V gene TRBV4-3; D is unclear. Per the germline V gene, CDR1 is LGHNA and CDR2 is YSLEER. V was trimmed by 0 bases and J by 3 bases, leaving 8 bases between them. The CDR3 has 14 residues.

The chain has TRBV28 and TRBJ1-5; the match to TRBD1 covers 10 bases. The ends lost 5 bases at V and 0 bases at J; junction bases unmatched: 10. The CDR3 is 18 residues long. The germline CDR1 and CDR2 sequences are MDHEN and SYDVKM. The CDR3 sequence: CASSPGQGFLYSNQPQHF. The CDR3 nucleotides are TGTGCCAGCAGTCCGGGACAGGGGTTCCTTTATAGCAATCAGCCCCAGCATTTT. Complete variable domain (other parts from reference TRBV28 and TRBJ1-5): DVKVTQSSRYLVKRTGEKVFLECVQDMDHENMFWYRQDPGLGLRLIYFSYDVKMKEKGDIPEGYSVSREKKERFSLILESASTNQTSMYLCASSPGQGFLYSNQPQHFGDGTRLSIL.

This clone was seen just once. The chain couples TRBV6-5 to TRBJ1-6; possible D gene TRBD1, 5 bases. In germline, CDR1 is MNHEY, CDR2 SVGAGI. V gave up 6 bases and J gave up 10 bases, with 16 bases separating them. This CDR3 is built from 14 residues. The CDR3 here is CASSDGGARSPLHF. CDR3 bases: TGTGCCAGCAGCGACGGCGGGGCGAGGTCACCCCTCCACTTT.

This chain links TRBV28 with TRBJ1-2; 8 nucleotides align to TRBD1. Germline V gene sequence: CDR1 MDHEN, CDR2 SYDVKM. V shed 6 bases and J 7 bases; nucleotides not matched to a gene: 7. The CDR3 loop spans 13 amino acids. As DNA, the CDR3 is TGTGCCAGCAGCCCTGGACAGGGCTTTGGCTACACCTTC. It translates to CASSPGQGFGYTF.

This clone was observed a handful of times. The rearrangement joins TRBV27 to TRBJ1-6; TRBD1 is a possible D gene (6 bases). This CDR3 region has 16 residues. Trimming took off 6 bases at V and 5 bases at J, with 17 bases between the two ends. Germline CDR1 MNHEY, CDR2 SMNVEV (reference sequence). CDR3 nucleotide sequence: TGTGCCAGCAGCCCTTGGGGCAACAGGGATAATTCACCCCTCCACTTT. The encoded protein is CASSPWGNRDNSPLHF.

J is TRBJ2-1 and V is TRBV11-2; 9 bases map to TRBD2. The CDR3 is 16 residues long. In germline, CDR1 is SGHAT, CDR2 FQNNGV. The V segment lost 5 bases and the J segment 10 bases; nucleotides outside the gene matches: 15. CDR3 amino acids: CASSPMGLAGFGEQFF. The DNA of the CDR3 is TGTGCCAGCAGCCCGATGGGGCTAGCGGGATTCGGGGAGCAGTTCTTC.

This chain links TRBV4-1 with TRBJ1-1; perhaps TRBD1 as D (5 bases). This CDR3 has 14 amino acids. The V end lost 1 base, the J end lost 1 base, and 7 bases lay between the germline ends. CDR1 is MGHRA, CDR2 YSYEKL, per germline. In nucleotides, the CDR3 is TGCGCCAGCAGCCAAGTACAGGAGAACACTGAAGCTTTCTTT. It specifies CASSQVQENTEAFF.

This clone was detected only once. This chain connects TRBV10-1 to TRBJ2-3; D possibly corresponds to TRBD1 (6 bases). CDR1 and CDR2 (germline): WNHNN, SYGVQD (reference sequence). V was shortened by 10 bases and J by 1 base, with 24 bases between the two germline ends. This CDR3 is built from 17 residues. The CDR3 nucleotides read TGCGCCACCCCCGTCCCCGCGCCAGGGGTCCGCACAGATACGCAGTATTTT. Translating it yields CATPVPAPGVRTDTQYF.

The CDR3: CAISRDFSTDTQYF. CDR3 DNA: TGTGCCATCTCCAGGGACTTTTCCACAGATACGCAGTATTTT. This chain connects TRBV6-1 to TRBJ2-3; maybe TRBD2 (6 bases). V dropped 10 bases and J dropped 2 bases, with 16 bases sitting between them. The germline V gene has CDR1 MNHNS and CDR2 SASEGT. The CDR3 consists of 14 residues.

The chain combines TRBV10-1 with TRBJ2-3, with TRBD2 identical over 9 bases. Trimming cost V 4 bases and J 7 bases; bases outside gene matches: 3. The V gene's germline CDR1 is WNHNN and CDR2 SYGVQD (reference sequence). This CDR3 spans 13 amino acids. CDR3 protein: CASSVAGGNTQYF. The CDR3 DNA is TGCGCCAGCAGTGTTGCGGGAGGGAATACGCAGTATTTT.

This clone was picked up a small number of times. This chain uses TRBV10-2 with TRBJ1-2; D is unresolved. CDR3 length: 14 amino acids. Germline CDR1 reads WSHSY; CDR2 reads SAAADI. V lost 1 base to trimming and J lost 4 bases, with 10 bases between them. CDR3 nucleotides: TGCGCCAGCAGTGAGTGGGAGGACGGCTATGGCTACACCTTC. It is translated as CASSEWEDGYGYTF.

This clone was seen only a few times. The V and J genes are TRBV5-1 and TRBJ1-1; 8 bases are shared with TRBD1. This CDR3 spans 14 amino acids. Germline V gene data show CDR1 as SGHRS and CDR2 as YFSETQ. J gave up 2 bases and V 3 bases, and 3 bases lay outside the gene matches. The CDR3 DNA reads TGCGCCAGCAGCTCCGGACAGGGTAACACTGAAGCTTTCTTT. Protein: CASSSGQGNTEAFF.

The chain carries TRBV27 and TRBJ2-5; D possibly corresponds to TRBD2 (5 bases). This CDR3 has 18 amino acids. The V end was cut by 5 bases, the J end by 4 bases, with 26 bases between. Germline CDR1 MNHEY, CDR2 SMNVEV (reference sequence). CDR3 in amino acids: CASSASGGPLPSPETQYF. In nucleotides, the CDR3 is TGTGCCAGCAGTGCATCAGGAGGCCCACTCCCTAGTCCAGAGACCCAGTACTTC.

The chain employs TRBV6-1 and TRBJ2-5, with a tentative D call TRBD1 (6 bases). The DNA end favors TRBJ2-7, so the J call may be wrong. CDR1 is MNHNS and CDR2 is SASEGT in the germline V gene. There are 15 residues in the CDR3. The CDR3 sequence: CASSSQRTVSYEQYF. Written as DNA, the CDR3 is TGTGCCAGCAGTTCGCAAAGGACAGTCTCCTACGAGCAGTACTTC.

This clone was counted only a few times. The chain uses TRBV2 and TRBJ2-1; 7 nucleotides match TRBD1. The germline CDR1 and CDR2 sequences are SNHLY and FYNNEI. Trimming cost V 6 bases and J 0 bases; bases outside gene matches: 2. This CDR3 region has 14 residues. CDR3 sequence (DNA): TGTGCCAGCAGGTCAGGGGGCTCCTACAATGAGCAGTTCTTC. Amino acids: CASRSGGSYNEQFF.